These T cell receptor beta chains were read from a single sample in a study of persistence of HIV-infected CD4 T cells. Only in-frame clones appear in the TCRdb table, and some are missing; sequencing was by immunoSEQ multiplex PCR. The sample records about 48,000 clones, more than 60% being singletons. Antigens for these TCRs are unknown. The source was CD4+ T cells sorted from PBMCs after roughly 18-hour stimulation, collected from a patient who received antiretroviral therapy. Receptors originate from an adult man with HIV who was CMV-seropositive. The CDR3 runs from the conserved cysteine through the conserved F or W. The order of the fields is CDR3 protein, CDR3 DNA, D gene, J gene, V gene, clone size. The D gene is left open where the match is weak. Not every row has a clone size; where given, it reads once, few, many or a size class.

CASTGSGQGRQPQHF,TGTGCCAGCACGGGGAGCGGACAGGGGAGACAGCCCCAGCATTTT,TRBD1,TRBJ1-5,TRBV28,.
CASSEAGGGAGYNEQFF,TGTGCCAGCAGTGAAGCTGGCGGGGGGGCCGGATACAATGAGCAGTTCTTC,TRBD2,TRBJ2-1,TRBV6-1,once
CASSLESGVGGGYTF,TGTGCCAGCAGCTTAGAATCGGGAGTGGGGGGAGGCTACACCTTC,.,TRBJ1-2,TRBV7-8,few
CAWSPGLIARSNQPQHF,TGTGCCTGGAGTCCGGGGCTCATCGCCCGTAGCAATCAGCCCCAGCATTTT,.,TRBJ1-5,TRBV30,.
CASSPSRTSGGDTQYF,TGTGCCAGTAGTCCCTCACGGACGAGTGGTGGAGATACGCAGTATTTT,.,TRBJ2-3,TRBV19,.
CASSPEANTEAFF,TGCGCCAGCAGCCCCGAGGCGAACACTGAAGCTTTCTTT,.,TRBJ1-1,TRBV5-1,.
CASSQDLPRTGVNTEAFF,TGCGCCAGCAGCCAAGATCTCCCCCGGACAGGGGTGAACACTGAAGCTTTCTTT,TRBD1,TRBJ1-1,TRBV4-3,few
CSVDAGSGNTIYF,TGCAGCGTTGATGCAGGCTCTGGAAACACCATATATTTT,.,TRBJ1-3,TRBV29-1,.
CASRFRAGSGQPQHF,TGTGCAAGTCGCTTTCGGGCAGGGTCTGGTCAGCCCCAGCATTTT,.,TRBJ1-5,TRBV12-2,.
CASSESSRQRNQPQHF,TGTGCCAGCAGTGAATCGAGTCGACAGAGAAATCAGCCCCAGCATTTT,.,TRBJ1-5,TRBV2,.
CASSPWTVGTGELFF,TGTGCCAGCAGCCCATGGACAGTCGGCACCGGGGAGCTGTTTTTT,.,TRBJ2-2,TRBV6-5,.
CASSPPWTGAEAFF,TGTGCCAGCTCACCACCGTGGACAGGGGCTGAAGCTTTCTTT,TRBD1,TRBJ1-1,TRBV18,.
CASSVGQGGLFF,TGTGCCAGCAGCGTTGGACAGGGCGGGCTGTTTTTT,TRBD1,TRBJ2-2,TRBV7-9,.
CASGEASNQPQHF,TGTGCCAGTGGTGAGGCTAGCAATCAGCCCCAGCATTTT,.,TRBJ1-5,TRBV19,.
CARSLRQGFGQPQHF,TGTGCCAGAAGCTTGAGGCAGGGTTTCGGTCAGCCCCAGCATTTT,.,TRBJ1-5,TRBV5-3,few
CASSQAQWGYRNTIYF,TGTGCCAGCAGCCAAGCCCAGTGGGGTTACCGAAACACCATATATTTT,.,TRBJ1-3,TRBV14,medium-sized
CASSQDSRGRENTEAFF,TGTGCCAGCAGCCAAGATAGTAGGGGCCGCGAGAACACTGAAGCTTTCTTT,.,TRBJ1-1,TRBV3-1/TRBV3-2,.
CASSEWAGGPSKTQYF,TGTGCCAGCAGTGAATGGGCGGGAGGGCCCTCGAAGACCCAGTACTTC,TRBD2,TRBJ2-5,TRBV2,.
CASSESDRERTGELFF,TGTGCCAGCAGTGAATCAGACAGGGAAAGGACCGGGGAGCTGTTTTTT,TRBD1,TRBJ2-2,TRBV25-1,medium-sized
CASSPLISRQRTPDTQYF,TGTGCCAGCTCACCACTGATCAGCCGACAGCGGACCCCAGATACGCAGTATTTT,.,TRBJ2-3,TRBV18,few
CAISGYDEQFF,TGTGCCATCAGTGGGTATGATGAGCAGTTCTTC,.,TRBJ2-1,TRBV10-3,once
CASSPAKRSSYNEQFF,TGTGCCAGCAGCCCGGCTAAGCGGAGCTCCTACAATGAGCAGTTCTTC,.,TRBJ2-1,TRBV9,.
CSVQQGNTEAFF,TGCAGCGTGCAACAGGGTAACACTGAAGCTTTCTTT,.,TRBJ1-1,TRBV29-1,.
CSASYYDRDTEAFF,TGCAGTGCTAGTTATTACGACAGGGACACTGAAGCTTTCTTT,TRBD1,TRBJ1-1,TRBV20-1,.
CASSSPGDGDNNEQFF,TGTGCCAGCAGCTCCCCGGGCGACGGTGATAACAATGAGCAGTTCTTC,.,TRBJ2-1,TRBV7-6,.
CASSARKQGSEKLFF,TGTGCCAGCAGCGCTCGTAAGCAAGGCAGCGAAAAACTGTTTTTT,.,TRBJ1-4,TRBV3-1/TRBV3-2,few
CASSPLSGTSTDTQYF,TGTGCCAGCAGCCCCCTTAGCGGGACTAGCACAGATACGCAGTATTTT,TRBD2,TRBJ2-3,TRBV3-1/TRBV3-2,once
CASSQGASGTNEQFF,TGCGCCAGCAGCCAAGGGGCTAGCGGGACTAATGAGCAGTTCTTC,TRBD2,TRBJ2-1,TRBV4-3,few
CSVEGLGDSTDTQYF,TGCAGCGTCGAGGGTTTAGGGGATAGCACAGATACGCAGTATTTT,.,TRBJ2-3,TRBV29-1,.
CASIRDTKTPAQYF,TGTGCCAGCATACGGGACACGAAAACCCCGGCGCAGTATTTT,.,TRBJ2-3,TRBV6-5,.
CASSFVAGQPQHF,TGTGCCAGCAGCTTCGTCGCTGGCCAGCCCCAGCATTTT,.,TRBJ1-5,TRBV5-5,.
CASSLAYPSQAGELFF,TGTGCCAGCAGCTTAGCTTACCCAAGTCAGGCCGGGGAGCTGTTTTTT,.,TRBJ2-2,TRBV7-2,.
CASSGGGWNTEAFF,TGTGCCAGCAGCGGGGGGGGCTGGAACACTGAAGCTTTCTTT,.,TRBJ1-1,TRBV9,.
CAISEKFTGANVLTF,TGTGCCATCAGTGAGAAGTTCACTGGGGCCAACGTCCTGACTTTC,.,TRBJ2-6,TRBV10-3,.
CASSLGETGGYTF,TGCGCCAGCAGCTTGGGCGAAACGGGAGGCTACACCTTC,.,TRBJ1-2,TRBV5-1,.
CATSRDVGALYEQYF,TGTGCCACCAGCAGAGATGTAGGGGCCCTCTACGAGCAGTACTTC,.,TRBJ2-7,TRBV15,.
CASGLYRGAYNEQFF,TGTGCTAGTGGCCTCTACCGGGGGGCTTACAATGAGCAGTTCTTC,.,TRBJ2-1,TRBV12-5,.
CASSWTVGEKLFF,TGTGCCAGCAGCTGGACAGTGGGTGAAAAACTGTTTTTT,.,TRBJ1-4,TRBV7-2,.
CASSPYAVGGANTEAFF,TGTGCCAGCTCACCATACGCAGTCGGGGGCGCGAACACTGAAGCTTTCTTT,.,TRBJ1-1,TRBV18,.
CASSLTNRAEAFF,TGCGCCAGCAGCTTGACGAACAGGGCTGAAGCTTTCTTT,.,TRBJ1-1,TRBV5-1,.
CSVESGSGTDTQYF,TGCAGCGTTGAGTCGGGGAGCGGAACAGATACGCAGTATTTT,.,TRBJ2-3,TRBV29-1,.
CASSLGQGTNYGYTF,TGCGCCAGCAGCTTGGGACAGGGAACTAACTATGGCTACACCTTC,TRBD1,TRBJ1-2,TRBV5-1,.
CASSVVTNTEAFF,TGTGCCAGCAGCGTAGTGACGAACACTGAAGCTTTCTTT,.,TRBJ1-1,TRBV9,.
CAWSVLVGARMTFF,TGTGCCTGGAGTGTACTTGTGGGGGCTCGAATGACTTTCTTT,.,TRBJ1-1,TRBV30,.
CASSPRQGNTEAFF,TGTGCCAGCAGTCCACGACAGGGGAACACTGAAGCTTTCTTT,TRBD1,TRBJ1-1,TRBV27,medium-sized
CASSRGTNYEQYF,TGTGCCAGCAGCCGCGGGACTAACTACGAGCAGTACTTC,TRBD2,TRBJ2-7,TRBV3-1/TRBV3-2,.
CASSLGDRGLSEQYF,TGTGCCAGCAGCTTAGGGGACAGGGGGCTTAGCGAGCAGTACTTC,TRBD1,TRBJ2-7,TRBV7-9,few
CAVPGGNTIYF,TGTGCCGTACCGGGGGGCAACACCATATATTTT,.,TRBJ1-3,TRBV30,.
CASSWGRTGSYEQYF,TGTGCCAGCAGCTGGGGGCGGACAGGGAGCTACGAGCAGTACTTC,TRBD1,TRBJ2-7,TRBV5-6,.
CASSQYGRLAGGDTGELFF,TGTGCCAGCAGCCAATATGGTCGGCTAGCGGGGGGCGACACCGGGGAGCTGTTTTTT,TRBD2,TRBJ2-2,TRBV11-3,.
CASSSGGYSNQPQHF,TGTGCCAGCAGCTCGGGGGGATATAGCAATCAGCCCCAGCATTTT,.,TRBJ1-5,TRBV7-2,.
CASSLRRDSTYNEQFF,TGTGCCAGCAGCTTAAGGCGGGACTCCACCTACAATGAGCAGTTCTTC,.,TRBJ2-1,TRBV7-9,.
CASKEQEAFF,TGTGCCAGCAAAGAACAGGAAGCTTTCTTT,.,TRBJ1-1,TRBV2,once
CAIRDRRETEAFF,TGTGCCATACGGGACAGGAGGGAGACTGAAGCTTTCTTT,TRBD1,TRBJ1-1,TRBV2,.
CAWRTQGGYGYTF,TGTGCCTGGAGGACACAGGGGGGGTATGGCTACACCTTC,TRBD1,TRBJ1-2,TRBV30,.
CASSSGQIMNTEAFF,TGTGCCAGCAGCTCCGGACAGATCATGAACACTGAAGCTTTCTTT,.,TRBJ1-1,TRBV13,few
CATSDRDSSYGYTF,TGTGCCACCAGTGATCGGGACAGCAGCTATGGCTACACCTTC,TRBD1,TRBJ1-2,TRBV24-1,.
CASSDINRQGANTEAFF,TGTGCCAGCAGCGATATCAACCGACAGGGGGCGAACACTGAAGCTTTCTTT,TRBD1,TRBJ1-1,TRBV7-2,few
CSVRGGQNFYNEQFF,TGCAGCGTCAGAGGGGGACAGAACTTTTACAATGAGCAGTTCTTC,TRBD1,TRBJ2-1,TRBV29-1,.
CASSLGTGAYEQYF,TGTGCCAGCTCACTGGGGACAGGAGCCTACGAGCAGTACTTC,TRBD1,TRBJ2-7,TRBV18,few